This TCR beta chain came from a study of T-cell reconstitution after alpha-beta-depleted transplantation in children. Study-wide points: Some patients owed their high day-60 TCRbeta diversity to surviving recipient T cells and thymic progenitors. There were reportedly several hundred expanded graft clones from which alpha-beta T cells came about two months after transplant. The authors attributed T-cell counts and diversity one year after transplant mostly to newly produced T cells.

J lost 3 bases, V lost 1 base, and 0 bases had no gene match. CDR1 is LNHNV and CDR2 is YYDKDF in the germline V gene (reference sequence). The CDR3 runs 15 residues. Molecular barcoding with unique molecular identifiers was used for the TCRbeta library. TCRdb recomputed calls from the PCR reads with MiXCR, one row per CDR3 protein. The table shows 250,000 or so distinct CDR3 sequences, with under 9.5% occurring only once. As regards this clonotype: Its antigen is unidentified.

Specimen: PBMCs, mostly from graft donor cells, collected 180 days after TCRalphabeta/CD19-depleted stem cell transplant. The V gene is TRBV15, the J gene TRBJ2-2; 9 bases are shared with TRBD1. The clonotype was recovered from a male patient between 5 and 17 years old who had a stem cell transplant for acute lymphoblastic leukemia, so the T cells may come from the graft donor. The CDR3 nucleotides are TGTGCCACCAGCAGAGGGGACAGGGACACCGGGGAGCTGTTTTTT. This encodes CATSRGDRDTGELFF.